The clone carrying this T cell receptor beta chain appeared a few times. The antigen is unknown. Measured with immunoSEQ multiplex PCR; TCRdb has only the in-frame clones, and not every one. Among about 60,000 clones listed, 86% were seen once. The data were taken from a study of OX40 agonist ivuxolimab in advanced cancers. Findings and limits, study-wide: Compared with CD4+, CD8+ T cells on average had more expanded clones.

Germline values: CDR1 SNHLY, CDR2 FYNNEI. V was cut by 6 bases and J by 8 bases, with 11 bases left in between. This CDR3 is built from 12 residues. This material consisted of CD4+ or CD8+ T cells sorted from blood, taken in a trial of the OX40 agonist ivuxolimab. The chain combines TRBV2 with TRBJ1-3; D gene unclear. The clonotype originates from an adult with an advanced solid tumor such as melanoma, head and neck, liver or kidney cancer. CDR3 nucleotides: TGTGCCAGCAGGGAGGTCCTTGACACCATATATTTT. This sequence encodes CASREVLDTIYF.